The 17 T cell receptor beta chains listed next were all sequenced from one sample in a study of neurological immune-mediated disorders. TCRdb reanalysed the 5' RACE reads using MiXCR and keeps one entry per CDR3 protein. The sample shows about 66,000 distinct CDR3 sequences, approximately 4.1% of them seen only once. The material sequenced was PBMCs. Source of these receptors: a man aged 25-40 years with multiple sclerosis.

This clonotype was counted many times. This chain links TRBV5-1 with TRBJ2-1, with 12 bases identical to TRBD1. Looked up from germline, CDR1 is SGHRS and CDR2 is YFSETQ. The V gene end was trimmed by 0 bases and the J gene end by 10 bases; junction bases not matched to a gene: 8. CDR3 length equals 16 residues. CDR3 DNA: TGCGCCAGCAGCTTGGATCCGGGACAGGGGGCCAGGGAGCAGTTCTTC. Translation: CASSLDPGQGAREQFF. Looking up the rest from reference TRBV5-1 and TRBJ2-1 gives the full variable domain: KAGVTQTPRYLIKTRGQQVTLSCSPISGHRSVSWYQQTPGQGLQFLFEYFSETQRNKGNFPGRFSGRQFSNSRSEMNVSTLELGDSALYLCASSLDPGQGAREQFFGPGTRLTVL.

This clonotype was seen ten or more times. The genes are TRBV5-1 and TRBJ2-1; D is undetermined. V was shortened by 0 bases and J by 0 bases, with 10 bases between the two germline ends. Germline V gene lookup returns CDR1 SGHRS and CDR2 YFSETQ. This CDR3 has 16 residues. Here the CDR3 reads CASSLDLVGSYNEQFF. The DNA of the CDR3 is TGCGCCAGCAGCTTGGACCTCGTTGGCTCCTACAATGAGCAGTTCTTC.

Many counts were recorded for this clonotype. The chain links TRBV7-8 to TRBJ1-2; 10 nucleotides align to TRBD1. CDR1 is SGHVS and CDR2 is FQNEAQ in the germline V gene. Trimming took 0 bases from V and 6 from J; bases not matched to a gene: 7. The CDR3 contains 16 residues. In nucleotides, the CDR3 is TGTGCCAGCAGCTTAGCTTCGCCCGGACAGGGGGATGGCTACACCTTC. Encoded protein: CASSLASPGQGDGYTF.

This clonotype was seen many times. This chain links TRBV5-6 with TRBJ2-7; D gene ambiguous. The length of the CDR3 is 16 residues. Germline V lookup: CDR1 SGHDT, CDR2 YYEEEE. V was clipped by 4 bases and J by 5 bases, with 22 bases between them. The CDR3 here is CASSPSLEADTNEQYF. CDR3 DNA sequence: TGTGCCAGCAGCCCATCTCTAGAGGCGGATACGAACGAGCAGTACTTC.

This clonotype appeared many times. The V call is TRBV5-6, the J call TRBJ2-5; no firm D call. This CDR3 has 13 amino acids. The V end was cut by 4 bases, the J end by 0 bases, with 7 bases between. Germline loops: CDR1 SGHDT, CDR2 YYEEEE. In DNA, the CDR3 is TGTGCCAGCAGCCGACAAAACCAAGAGACCCAGTACTTC. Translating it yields CASSRQNQETQYF.

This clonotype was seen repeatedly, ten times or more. The CDR3 reads CASSLAKGLGNTIYF. The CDR3 DNA follows: TGTGCCAGCAGCTTAGCGAAGGGGTTAGGAAACACCATATATTTT. The V call is TRBV7-2, the J call TRBJ1-3; D may be TRBD1 (5 bases). This CDR3 region has 15 residues. Germline V gene sequence: CDR1 SGHTA, CDR2 FQGNSA. V lost 0 bases, J lost 4 bases, and 10 bases lay in between.

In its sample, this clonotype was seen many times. The CDR3 nucleotides read TGTGCCAGCAGCGGACAGGGCGGCACTGAAGCTTTCTTT. It encodes CASSGQGGTEAFF. V gene TRBV7-9 combines with J gene TRBJ1-1; TRBD1 matches at 8 bases. Germline V lookup: CDR1 SEHNR, CDR2 FQNEAQ (reference sequence). The CDR3 runs 13 residues. Trimming took 5 bases from V and 4 from J; bases not matched to a gene: 3.

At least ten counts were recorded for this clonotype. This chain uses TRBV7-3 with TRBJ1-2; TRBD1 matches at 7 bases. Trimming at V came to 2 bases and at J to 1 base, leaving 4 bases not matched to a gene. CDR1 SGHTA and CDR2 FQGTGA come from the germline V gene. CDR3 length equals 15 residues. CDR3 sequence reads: CASSLRQGINYGYTF. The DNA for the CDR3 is TGTGCCAGCAGCTTACGACAGGGTATTAACTATGGCTACACCTTC.

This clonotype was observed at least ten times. This CDR3 is CATASLGPYNEQFF. The CDR3 region has the DNA TGTGCCACCGCCTCTTTGGGACCCTACAATGAGCAGTTCTTC. The chain recombines TRBV10-3 with TRBJ2-1; D might be TRBD1 or TRBD2, each matching 5 bases. Trimming shortened V by 10 bases and J by 2 bases, and 15 bases separated the two germline ends. The CDR3 runs to 14 residues. Germline-derived CDR1 and CDR2 are ENHRY and SYGVKD.

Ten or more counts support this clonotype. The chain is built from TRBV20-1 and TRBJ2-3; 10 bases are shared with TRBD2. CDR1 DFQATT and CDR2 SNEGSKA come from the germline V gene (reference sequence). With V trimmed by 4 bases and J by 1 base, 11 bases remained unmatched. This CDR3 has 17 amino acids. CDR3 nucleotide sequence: TGCAGTGCTATGGCCAGCGGGGGGGCTGAACGCACAGATACGCAGTATTTT. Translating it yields CSAMASGGAERTDTQYF.

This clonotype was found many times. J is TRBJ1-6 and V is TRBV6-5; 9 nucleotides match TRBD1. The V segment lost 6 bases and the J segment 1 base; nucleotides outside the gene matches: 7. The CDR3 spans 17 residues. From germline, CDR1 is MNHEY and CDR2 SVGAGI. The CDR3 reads CASSSTGGGSYNSPLHF. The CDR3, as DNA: TGTGCCAGCAGCTCTACAGGGGGCGGATCCTATAATTCACCCCTCCACTTT.

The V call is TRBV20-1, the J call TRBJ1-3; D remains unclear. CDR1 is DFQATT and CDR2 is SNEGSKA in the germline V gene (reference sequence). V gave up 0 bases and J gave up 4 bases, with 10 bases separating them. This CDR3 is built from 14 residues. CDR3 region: CSARDLGSGNTIYF. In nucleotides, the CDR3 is TGCAGTGCTAGAGATCTCGGGAGCGGAAACACCATATATTTT.

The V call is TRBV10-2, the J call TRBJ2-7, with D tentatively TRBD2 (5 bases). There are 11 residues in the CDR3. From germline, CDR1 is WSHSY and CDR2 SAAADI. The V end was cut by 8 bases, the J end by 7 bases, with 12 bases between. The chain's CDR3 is CASGVRREQYF. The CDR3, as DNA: TGCGCCAGCGGTGTGAGGAGGGAGCAGTACTTC.

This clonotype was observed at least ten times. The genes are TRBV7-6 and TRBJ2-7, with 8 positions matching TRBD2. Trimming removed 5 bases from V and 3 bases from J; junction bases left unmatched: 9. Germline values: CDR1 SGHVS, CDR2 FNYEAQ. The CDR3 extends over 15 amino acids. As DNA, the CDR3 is TGTGCCAGCAGCCCCGGGGGTAGCGGGGACTACGAGCAGTACTTC. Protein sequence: CASSPGGSGDYEQYF.

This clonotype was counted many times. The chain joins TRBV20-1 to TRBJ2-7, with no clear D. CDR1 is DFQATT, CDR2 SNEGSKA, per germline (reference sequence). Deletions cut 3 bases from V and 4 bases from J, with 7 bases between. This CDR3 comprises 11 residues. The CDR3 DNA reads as TGCAGTGCTAGTGGGCAGTACGAGCAGTACTTC. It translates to CSASGQYEQYF.

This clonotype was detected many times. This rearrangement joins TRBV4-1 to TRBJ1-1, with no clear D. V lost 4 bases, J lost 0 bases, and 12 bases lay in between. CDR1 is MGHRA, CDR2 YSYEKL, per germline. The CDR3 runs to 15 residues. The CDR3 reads CASSPLGQMNTEAFF. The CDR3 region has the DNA TGCGCCAGCAGCCCCCTAGGCCAGATGAACACTGAAGCTTTCTTT.

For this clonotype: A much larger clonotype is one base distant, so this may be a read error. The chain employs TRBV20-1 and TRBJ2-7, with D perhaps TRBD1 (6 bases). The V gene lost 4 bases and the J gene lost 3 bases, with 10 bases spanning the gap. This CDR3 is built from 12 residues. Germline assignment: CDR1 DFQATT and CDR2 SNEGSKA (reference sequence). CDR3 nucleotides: TGCAGTGCTAACTCGGACAGCTACGAGCAGTACTTC. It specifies CSANSDSYEQYF.